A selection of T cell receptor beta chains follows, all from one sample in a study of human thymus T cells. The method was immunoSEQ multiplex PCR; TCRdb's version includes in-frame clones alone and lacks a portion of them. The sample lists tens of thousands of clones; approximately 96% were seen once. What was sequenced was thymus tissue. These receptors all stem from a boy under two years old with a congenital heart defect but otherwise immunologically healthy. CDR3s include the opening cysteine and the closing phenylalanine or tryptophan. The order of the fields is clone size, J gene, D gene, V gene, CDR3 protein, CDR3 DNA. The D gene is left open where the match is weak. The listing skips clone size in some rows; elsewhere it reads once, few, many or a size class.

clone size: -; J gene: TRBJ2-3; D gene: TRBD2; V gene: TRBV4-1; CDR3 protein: CASSQEGLAGGDTQYF; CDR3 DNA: TGCGCCAGCAGCCAAGAAGGACTAGCGGGAGGGGATACGCAGTATTTT
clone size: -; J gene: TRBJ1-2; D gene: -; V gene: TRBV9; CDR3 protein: CASSARVSNYGYTF; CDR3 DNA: TGTGCCAGCAGCGCAAGAGTATCTAACTATGGCTACACCTTC
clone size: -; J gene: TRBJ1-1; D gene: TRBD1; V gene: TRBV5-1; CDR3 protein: CASSLAGTGFLNTEAFF; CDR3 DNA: TGCGCCAGCAGCCTGGCCGGGACAGGGTTTTTGAACACTGAAGCTTTCTTT
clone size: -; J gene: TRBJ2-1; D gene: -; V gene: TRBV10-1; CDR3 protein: CASSTQFF; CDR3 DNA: TGCGCCAGCAGTACTCAGTTCTTC
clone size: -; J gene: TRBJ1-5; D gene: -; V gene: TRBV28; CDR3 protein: CASSVILGPDSNQPQHF; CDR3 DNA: TGTGCCAGCAGTGTTATTTTGGGGCCCGATAGCAATCAGCCCCAGCATTTT
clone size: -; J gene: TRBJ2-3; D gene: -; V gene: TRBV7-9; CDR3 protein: CASSLLAGGTDTQYF; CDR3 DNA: TGTGCCAGCAGCTTACTAGCAGGGGGCACAGATACGCAGTATTTT
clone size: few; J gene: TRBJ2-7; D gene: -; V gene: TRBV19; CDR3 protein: CASRTTRAPYEQYF; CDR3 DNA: TGTGCCAGTAGAACGACTCGGGCACCCTACGAGCAGTACTTC
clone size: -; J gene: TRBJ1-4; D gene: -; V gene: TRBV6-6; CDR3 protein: CASSYSHRVNEKLFF; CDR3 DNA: TGTGCCAGCAGTTACTCTCACAGGGTTAATGAAAAACTGTTTTTT
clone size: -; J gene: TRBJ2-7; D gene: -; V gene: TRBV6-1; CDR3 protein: CASSPRGMGYEQYF; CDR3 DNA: TGTGCCAGCAGCCCTCGCGGGATGGGCTACGAGCAGTACTTC
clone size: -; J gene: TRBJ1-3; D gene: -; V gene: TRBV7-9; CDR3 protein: CASSPRDGCSSSGNTIYF; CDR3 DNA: TGTGCCAGCAGCCCCCGGGACGGCTGCTCGAGCTCTGGAAACACCATATATTTT
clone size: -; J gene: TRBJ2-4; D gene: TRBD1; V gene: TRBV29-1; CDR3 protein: CSVKTGTGIAKNIQYF; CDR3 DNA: TGCAGCGTGAAAACCGGGACAGGGATAGCCAAAAACATTCAGTACTTC
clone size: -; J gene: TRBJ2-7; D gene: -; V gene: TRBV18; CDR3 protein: CASSRDGDYEQYF; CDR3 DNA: TGTGCCAGCTCCCGTGACGGGGATTACGAGCAGTACTTC
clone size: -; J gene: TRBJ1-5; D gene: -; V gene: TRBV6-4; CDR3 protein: CASSETPADHSNQPQHF; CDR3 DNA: TGTGCCAGCAGTGAAACCCCGGCCGACCATAGCAATCAGCCCCAGCATTTT
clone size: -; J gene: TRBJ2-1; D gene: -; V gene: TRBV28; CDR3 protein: CASQLDYLSSYNEQFF; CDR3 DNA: TGTGCCAGCCAATTGGACTACCTTAGCTCCTACAATGAGCAGTTCTTC
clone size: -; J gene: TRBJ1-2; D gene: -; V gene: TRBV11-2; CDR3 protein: CASSPGDSLWGGYTF; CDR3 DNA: TGTGCCAGCAGCCCTGGCGACAGTTTATGGGGTGGCTACACCTTC
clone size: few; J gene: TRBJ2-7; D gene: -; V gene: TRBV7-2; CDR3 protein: CASSNRAYEQYF; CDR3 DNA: TGTGCCAGCAGCAACCGGGCCTACGAGCAGTACTTC
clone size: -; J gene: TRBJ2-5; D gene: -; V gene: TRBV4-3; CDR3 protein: CASSQESGETQYF; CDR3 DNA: TGCGCCAGCAGCCAAGAGTCTGGGGAGACCCAGTACTTC
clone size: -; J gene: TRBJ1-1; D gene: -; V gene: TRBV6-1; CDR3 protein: CASSELKGTNTEAFF; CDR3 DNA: TGTGCCAGCAGTGAATTAAAGGGAACGAACACTGAAGCTTTCTTT
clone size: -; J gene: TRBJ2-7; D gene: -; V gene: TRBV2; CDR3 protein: CASRQGGEQYF; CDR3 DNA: TGTGCCAGCAGGCAGGGTGGCGAGCAGTACTTC
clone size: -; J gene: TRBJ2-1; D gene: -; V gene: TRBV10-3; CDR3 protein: CAIMDPAGKEEQFF; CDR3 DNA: TGTGCCATCATGGACCCGGCGGGGAAAGAAGAGCAGTTCTTC
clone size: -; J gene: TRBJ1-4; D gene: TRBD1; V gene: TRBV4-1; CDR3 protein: CASSNRDRGLFEKLFF; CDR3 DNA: TGCGCCAGCAGCAACCGAGACAGGGGGTTGTTCGAAAAACTGTTTTTT
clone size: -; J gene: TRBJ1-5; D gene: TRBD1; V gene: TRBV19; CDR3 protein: CASSVGRAGTGKSRPGFNQPQHF; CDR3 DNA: TGTGCCAGTAGTGTCGGCCGGGCCGGGACAGGGAAATCTCGGCCCGGGTTCAATCAGCCCCAGCATTTT
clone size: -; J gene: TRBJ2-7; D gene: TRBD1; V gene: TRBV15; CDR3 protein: CATSRDNGTGLCLEQYF; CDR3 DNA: TGTGCCACCAGCAGAGATAACGGGACAGGCCTATGTCTCGAGCAGTACTTC
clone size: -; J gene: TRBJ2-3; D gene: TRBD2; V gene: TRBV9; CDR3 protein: CASSRGLAPTRTDTQYF; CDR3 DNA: TGTGCCAGCAGCCGAGGACTAGCTCCGACCCGCACAGATACGCAGTATTTT
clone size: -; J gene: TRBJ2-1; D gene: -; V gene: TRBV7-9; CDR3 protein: CASSGRDSSYNEQFF; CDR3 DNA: TGTGCCAGCAGCGGACGGGACTCCTCCTACAATGAGCAGTTCTTC
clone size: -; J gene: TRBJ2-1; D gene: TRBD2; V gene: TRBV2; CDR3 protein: CASMGTTRDYNEQFF; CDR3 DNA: TGTGCCAGCATGGGGACTACCCGAGACTACAATGAGCAGTTCTTC
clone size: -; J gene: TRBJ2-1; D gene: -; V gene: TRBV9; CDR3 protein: CASSVQGSGDEQFF; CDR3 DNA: TGTGCCAGCAGCGTACAGGGCTCTGGGGATGAGCAGTTCTTC
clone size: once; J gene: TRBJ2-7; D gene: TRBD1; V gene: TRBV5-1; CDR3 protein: CASRRGTGGEQYF; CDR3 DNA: TGCGCCAGCAGACGCGGGACAGGGGGCGAGCAGTACTTC
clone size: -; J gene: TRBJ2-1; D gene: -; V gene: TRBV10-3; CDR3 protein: CAINMGARYNEQFF; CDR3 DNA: TGTGCCATCAATATGGGGGCGCGCTACAATGAGCAGTTCTTC
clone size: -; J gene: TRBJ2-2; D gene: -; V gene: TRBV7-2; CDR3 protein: CASSLTRSGRGDTGELFF; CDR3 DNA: TGTGCCAGCAGCTTGACCCGTTCCGGCAGGGGGGACACCGGGGAGCTGTTTTTT
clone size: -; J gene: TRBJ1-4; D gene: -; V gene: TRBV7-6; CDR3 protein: CASRELAATNEKLFF; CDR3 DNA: TGTGCCAGCAGAGAGTTAGCTGCAACTAATGAAAAACTGTTTTTT
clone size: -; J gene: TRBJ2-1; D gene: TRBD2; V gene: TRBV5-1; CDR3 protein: CASSLGGSGTSGASSYNEQFF; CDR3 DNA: TGCGCCAGCAGCTTGGGAGGTAGCGGGACTAGCGGGGCGAGCTCCTACAATGAGCAGTTCTTC
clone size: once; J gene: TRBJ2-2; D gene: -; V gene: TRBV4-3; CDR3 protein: CASSQELGACHTPPPYRELFF; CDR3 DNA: TGCGCCAGCAGCCAAGAATTAGGGGCTTGTCACACCCCACCCCCCTACCGGGAGCTGTTTTTT
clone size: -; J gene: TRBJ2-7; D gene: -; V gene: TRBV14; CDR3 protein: CASSQEPQGGQTCEQYF; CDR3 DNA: TGTGCCAGCAGCCAAGAGCCCCAGGGCGGCCAAACGTGTGAGCAGTACTTC
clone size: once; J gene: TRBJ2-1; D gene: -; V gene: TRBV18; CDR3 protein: CASSPATSSLGYNEQFF; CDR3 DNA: TGTGCCAGCTCACCTGCAACTAGTTCATTAGGGTACAATGAGCAGTTCTTC
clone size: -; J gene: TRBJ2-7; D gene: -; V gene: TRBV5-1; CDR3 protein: CASSSGQNSYEQYF; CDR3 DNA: TGCGCCAGCAGCTCCGGACAAAACTCCTACGAGCAGTACTTC
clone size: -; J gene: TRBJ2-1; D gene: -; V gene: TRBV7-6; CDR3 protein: CASSLEVVTRARGSYNEQFF; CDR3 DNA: TGTGCCAGCAGCTTAGAGGTTGTTACTAGGGCGCGGGGCTCCTACAATGAGCAGTTCTTC
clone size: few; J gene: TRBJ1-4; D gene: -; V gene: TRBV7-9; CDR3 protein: CASSLAVGKLFF; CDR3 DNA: TGTGCCAGCAGCTTAGCCGTCGGAAAACTGTTTTTT
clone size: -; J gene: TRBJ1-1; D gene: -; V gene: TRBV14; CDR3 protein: CASSEGKGPLGTPEAFF; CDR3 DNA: TGTGCCAGCAGCGAAGGAAAGGGACCCTTGGGGACCCCTGAAGCTTTCTTT
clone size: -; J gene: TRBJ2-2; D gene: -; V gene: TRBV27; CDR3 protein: CASSFVRGDTGELFF; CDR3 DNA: TGTGCCAGCAGTTTCGTCCGTGGGGACACCGGGGAGCTGTTTTTT
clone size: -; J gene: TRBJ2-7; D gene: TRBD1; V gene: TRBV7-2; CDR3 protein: CASSPTPDRGYEQYF; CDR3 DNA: TGTGCCAGCAGCCCCACCCCGGACAGGGGCTACGAGCAGTACTTC
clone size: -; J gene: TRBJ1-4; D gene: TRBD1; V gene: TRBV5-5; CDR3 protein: CASSLDRGRDEKLFF; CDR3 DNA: TGTGCCAGCAGTCTTGACAGGGGGAGAGATGAAAAACTGTTTTTT
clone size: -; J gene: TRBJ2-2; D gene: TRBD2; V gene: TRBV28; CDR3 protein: CASAPIAGNTGELFF; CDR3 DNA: TGTGCCAGCGCCCCCATAGCGGGTAACACCGGGGAGCTGTTTTTT
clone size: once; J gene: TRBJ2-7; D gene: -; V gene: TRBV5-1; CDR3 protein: CASSLKFQVYEQYF; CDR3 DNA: TGCGCCAGCAGCTTGAAATTCCAGGTGTACGAGCAGTACTTC
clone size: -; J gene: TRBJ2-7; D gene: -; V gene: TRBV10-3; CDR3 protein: CAISFRGASYEQYF; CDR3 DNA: TGTGCCATCAGCTTTCGGGGGGCCTCCTACGAGCAGTACTTC
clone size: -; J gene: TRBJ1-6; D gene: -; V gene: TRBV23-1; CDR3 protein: CASSRGSSYNSPLHF; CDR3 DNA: TGCGCCAGCAGTCGGGGGAGCTCCTATAATTCACCCCTCCACTTT
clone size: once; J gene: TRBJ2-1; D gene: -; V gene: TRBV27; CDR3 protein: CASSNGGSYNEQFF; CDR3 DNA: TGTGCCAGCAGTAACGGGGGTTCCTACAATGAGCAGTTCTTC
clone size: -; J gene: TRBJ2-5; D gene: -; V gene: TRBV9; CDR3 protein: CASTPAGAEETQYF; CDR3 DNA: TGTGCCAGCACACCCGCCGGGGCGGAGGAGACCCAGTACTTC
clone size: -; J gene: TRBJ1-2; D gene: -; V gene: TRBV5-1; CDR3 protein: CASSPDKDQTNYGYTF; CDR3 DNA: TGCGCCAGCAGCCCTGACAAAGACCAAACTAACTATGGCTACACCTTC
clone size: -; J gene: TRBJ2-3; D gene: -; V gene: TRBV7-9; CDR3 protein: CASSLADVADTQYF; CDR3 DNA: TGTGCCAGCAGCTTGGCGGATGTAGCAGATACGCAGTATTTT
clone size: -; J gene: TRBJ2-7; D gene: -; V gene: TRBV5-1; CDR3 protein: CASAPGGTGEQYF; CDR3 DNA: TGCGCCAGCGCTCCAGGGGGGACGGGGGAGCAGTACTTC
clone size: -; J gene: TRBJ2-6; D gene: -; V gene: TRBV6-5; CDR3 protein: CASRSTFSGANVLTF; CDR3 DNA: TGTGCCAGCAGGAGCACATTCTCTGGGGCCAACGTCCTGACTTTC